The rows below give T cell receptor beta chains drawn from one sample of a study of blood T cell repertoires in COVID-19. Measured with immunoSEQ multiplex PCR; TCRdb has only the in-frame clones, and not every one. The sample carries over 130,000 clones, around 86% recorded once. Sequenced material: peripheral blood. These receptors all stem from a human donor in a cohort sampled during active COVID-19. CDR3s include the opening cysteine and the closing phenylalanine or tryptophan. D genes are given only for firm matches. Expanded clones get a size class; other rows say once, few or many, or leave the size out.

TRBJ2-7,once,TRBV21-1,NA,TGTGCCAGCAGAACCGGGACAGCCTACGAGCAGTACTTC,CASRTGTAYEQYF
TRBJ2-7,NA,TRBV9,NA,TGTGCCAGCAGCAGGTATCGGGACATACCCTACGAGCAGTACTTC,CASSRYRDIPYEQYF
TRBJ2-1,NA,TRBV19,TRBD2,TGTGCCAGTAGATCCCAGGGAAGCGGGATCTACAATGAGCAGTTCTTC,CASRSQGSGIYNEQFF
TRBJ2-2,NA,TRBV5-1,TRBD1,TGCGCCAGCAGCTCTCGGGACAGATCGGGCACCGGGGAGCTGTTTTTT,CASSSRDRSGTGELFF
TRBJ2-3,NA,TRBV2,TRBD2,TGTGCCAGCAACCTAGCGGGTTACACAGATACGCAGTATTTT,CASNLAGYTDTQYF
TRBJ2-1,NA,TRBV4-2,TRBD2,TGTGCCAGCAGCCTTGTAACGGGACTAAGCCGCAATGAGCAGTTCTTC,CASSLVTGLSRNEQFF
TRBJ2-1,NA,TRBV7-3,NA,TGTGCCAGCAGCTCGGGACAATACAATGAGCAGTTCTTC,CASSSGQYNEQFF
TRBJ2-5,NA,TRBV2,TRBD2,TGTGCCAGCAGTCTAGGACTAGTTGGAGAGACCCAGTACTTC,CASSLGLVGETQYF
TRBJ2-1,NA,TRBV19,NA,TGTGCCAGTAGTCCCGACAGGAGCTCCTACAATGAGCAGTTCTTC,CASSPDRSSYNEQFF
TRBJ1-2,NA,TRBV9,TRBD1,TGTGCCAGCAGCTTCGGACAGGATCCCCCGGGAGGCTACACCTTC,CASSFGQDPPGGYTF
TRBJ2-2,once,TRBV7-9,TRBD1,TGTGCCAGCAGCTTGACAGGGACCGGGGAGCTGTTTTTT,CASSLTGTGELFF
TRBJ2-1,many,TRBV10-3,TRBD2,TGTGCCATCAGTGAGTCAAGGGCTAGCGGGGACTACAATGAGCAGTTCTTC,CAISESRASGDYNEQFF
TRBJ2-3,NA,TRBV7-6,NA,TGTGCCAGCAGCTTAGTGAGGGCGGGCGGCACAAGTAATACGCAGTATTTT,CASSLVRAGGTSNTQYF
TRBJ1-6,NA,TRBV28,TRBD1,TGTGCCAGCAGTTTAACAGGGGATAATTCACCCCTCCACTTT,CASSLTGDNSPLHF
TRBJ1-2,NA,TRBV4-1,NA,TGCGCCAGCAGCCAAGTGGGTGGGCTCCGAGGCTACACCTTC,CASSQVGGLRGYTF
TRBJ2-7,NA,TRBV3-1/TRBV3-2,TRBD2,TGTGCCAGCAAGGGTAGCGGGGGGCACTCCTACGAGCAGTACTTC,CASKGSGGHSYEQYF
TRBJ2-3,NA,TRBV10-3,NA,TGTGCCATCAGTGAGTCGGAGATGACTAGCACAGATACGCAGTATTTT,CAISESEMTSTDTQYF
TRBJ1-5,NA,TRBV24-1,NA,TGTGCCACCAGTGACCCCCGGAGCGGGAATCAGCCCCAGCATTTT,CATSDPRSGNQPQHF
TRBJ1-2,NA,TRBV3-1/TRBV3-2,NA,TGTGCCAGCAGAGCGGGGCAGGGTATTTATGGCTACACCTTC,CASRAGQGIYGYTF
TRBJ2-1,NA,TRBV5-5,TRBD2,TGTGCCAGCAGCGCAGCCGGGACTAGCGGCAGCGGTCCTGAGCAGTTCTTC,CASSAAGTSGSGPEQFF
TRBJ2-7,few,TRBV11-1,TRBD1,TGTGCCAGCAGCTATAACGACAGGGTGGACGGTGAGCAGTACTTC,CASSYNDRVDGEQYF
TRBJ2-1,NA,TRBV14,NA,TGTGCCAGCAGCCGCCTGGGCGGGTCGAACCCCAATGAGCAGTTCTTC,CASSRLGGSNPNEQFF
TRBJ2-1,NA,TRBV21-1,NA,TGTGCCAGCAGCAAACCTCTCCACAATGAGCAGTTCTTC,CASSKPLHNEQFF
TRBJ1-6,NA,TRBV3-1/TRBV3-2,NA,TGTGCCAGCAGCCAGGCAGGCAATAATTCACCCCTCCACTTT,CASSQAGNNSPLHF
TRBJ1-1,NA,TRBV7-3,NA,TGTGCCAGCAGCTCGGGGAGTAAGCGGACTGAAGCTTTCTTT,CASSSGSKRTEAFF
TRBJ1-1,once,TRBV28,NA,TGTGCCAGCAGTTTATCGCGGGGAAGAACTTTCTTT,CASSLSRGRTFF
TRBJ2-7,NA,TRBV27,TRBD1,TGTGCCAGCAGTTTGGGACAGGGGGAGTACGAGCAGTACTTC,CASSLGQGEYEQYF
TRBJ2-3,NA,TRBV23-1,NA,TGCGCCAGCAGTCAGATCCGGGGCAGGGGTGGGGATACAGATACGCAGTATTTT,CASSQIRGRGGDTDTQYF
TRBJ2-7,NA,TRBV2,TRBD2,TGTGCCAGCAGTCCCCTTGCGACTAGCAGTTACGAGCAGTACTTC,CASSPLATSSYEQYF
TRBJ2-7,few,TRBV30,NA,TGTGCCTGGAGTGGACAGGCTAGCTCCTACGAGCAGTACTTC,CAWSGQASSYEQYF
TRBJ1-1,NA,TRBV30,NA,TGTGCCTGGAGTGTAGGCGAGGGCACTGAAGCTTTCTTT,CAWSVGEGTEAFF
TRBJ2-3,NA,TRBV9,TRBD1,TGTGCCAGCAGCGCGAAGGGGGCGCGAGGGGCAGATACGCAGTATTTT,CASSAKGARGADTQYF
TRBJ1-6,NA,TRBV19,TRBD1,TGTGCCAGTTCGGACAGGGGCAGCTATAATTCACCCCTCCACTTT,CASSDRGSYNSPLHF
TRBJ2-5,NA,TRBV9,TRBD1,TGTGCCAGCAGCGTAGCGGACACAGGGGTATTGGGAGAGACCCAGTACTTC,CASSVADTGVLGETQYF
TRBJ2-3,NA,TRBV19,NA,TGTGCCAGTAGTATAGGACAGAACATGGGGACAGATACGCAGTATTTT,CASSIGQNMGTDTQYF
TRBJ2-7,NA,TRBV29-1,NA,TGCAGCGTTGCACGGGGAGGCTTTTACGAGCAGTACTTC,CSVARGGFYEQYF
TRBJ2-5,NA,TRBV6-2/TRBV6-3,TRBD2,TGTGCCAGCAGTTACACTAGCGGGGGGGCAGAGACCCAGTACTTC,CASSYTSGGAETQYF
TRBJ2-7,few,TRBV19,NA,TGTGCCAGTCGTAATGACAGGAACTCCTACGAGCAGTACTTC,CASRNDRNSYEQYF
TRBJ2-2,NA,TRBV7-3,NA,TGTGCCAGCAGCTTACGCGGGGGCACGAACACCGGGGAGCTGTTTTTT,CASSLRGGTNTGELFF
TRBJ1-5,NA,TRBV7-9,NA,TGTGCCAGCAGCTTAGGGGGGCCGTATAGCAATCAGCCCCAGCATTTT,CASSLGGPYSNQPQHF
TRBJ1-1,NA,TRBV7-9,NA,TGTGCCAGCAGCGTAGGTGGGGGGGGTCGTTTGACTGAAGCTTTCTTT,CASSVGGGGRLTEAFF
TRBJ2-3,NA,TRBV19,TRBD2,TGTGCCAGTAGTAGCTGGACTAGCGGGGGCACAGATACGCAGTATTTT,CASSSWTSGGTDTQYF
TRBJ1-5,NA,TRBV6-2/TRBV6-3,NA,TGTGCCAGCAGCGACAGGAGAGATCAGCCCCAGCATTTT,CASSDRRDQPQHF
TRBJ2-7,NA,TRBV28,TRBD1,TGTGCCAGCAGTCCGACGACAGGGGCCGCTCCCTACGAGCAGTACTTC,CASSPTTGAAPYEQYF
TRBJ2-5,NA,TRBV28,TRBD2,TGTGCCAGCAGCCGTGGACTAGCGGGAGAGACCCAGTACTTC,CASSRGLAGETQYF
TRBJ2-7,NA,TRBV25-1,NA,TGTGCCAGCAGTGATGGAAAAGGGGGAGAGGGTCACTACTACGAGCAGTACTTC,CASSDGKGGEGHYYEQYF
TRBJ2-7,few,TRBV6-5,TRBD2,TGTGCCAGCAAAGGACTAGCGGGAGGTCCGGACGAGCAGTACTTC,CASKGLAGGPDEQYF
TRBJ2-1,NA,TRBV18,NA,TGTGCCAGCTCACCAGTAGACGGGCGGGCGGATGAGCAGTTCTTC,CASSPVDGRADEQFF
TRBJ2-2,NA,TRBV7-3,NA,TGTGCCAGCAGCTTCGGACAGAACACCGGGGAGCTGTTTTTT,CASSFGQNTGELFF
TRBJ1-1,NA,TRBV27,TRBD1,TGTGCCAGCAGTGAAAGACAGGGTCGGAACACTGAAGCTTTCTTT,CASSERQGRNTEAFF